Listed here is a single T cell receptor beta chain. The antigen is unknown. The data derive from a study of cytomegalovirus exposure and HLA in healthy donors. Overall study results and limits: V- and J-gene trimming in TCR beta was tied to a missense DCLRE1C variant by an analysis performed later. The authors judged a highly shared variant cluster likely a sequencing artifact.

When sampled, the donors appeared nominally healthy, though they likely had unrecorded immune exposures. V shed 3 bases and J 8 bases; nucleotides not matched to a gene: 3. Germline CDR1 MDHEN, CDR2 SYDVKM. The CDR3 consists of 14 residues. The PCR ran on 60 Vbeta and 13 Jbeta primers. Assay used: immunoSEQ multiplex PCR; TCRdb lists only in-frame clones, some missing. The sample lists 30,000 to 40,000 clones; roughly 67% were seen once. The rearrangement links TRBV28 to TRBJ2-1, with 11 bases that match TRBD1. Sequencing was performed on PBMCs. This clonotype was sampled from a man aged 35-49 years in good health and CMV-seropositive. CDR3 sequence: CASSFRTGGYEQFF. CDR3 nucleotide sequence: TGTGCCAGCAGTTTTAGGACAGGGGGCTATGAGCAGTTCTTC.